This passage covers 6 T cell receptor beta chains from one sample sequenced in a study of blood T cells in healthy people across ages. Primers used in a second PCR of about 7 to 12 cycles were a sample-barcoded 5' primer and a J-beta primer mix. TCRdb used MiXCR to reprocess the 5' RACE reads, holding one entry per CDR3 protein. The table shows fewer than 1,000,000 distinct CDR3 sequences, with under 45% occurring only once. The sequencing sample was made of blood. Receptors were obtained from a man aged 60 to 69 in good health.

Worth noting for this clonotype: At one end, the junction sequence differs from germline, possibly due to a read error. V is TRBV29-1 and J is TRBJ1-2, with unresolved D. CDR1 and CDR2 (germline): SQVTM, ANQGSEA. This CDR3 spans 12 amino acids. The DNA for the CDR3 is TGCAGCGTTAGTGGGAGGATTGGTGGCTTCACCTTC. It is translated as CSVSGRIGGFTF.

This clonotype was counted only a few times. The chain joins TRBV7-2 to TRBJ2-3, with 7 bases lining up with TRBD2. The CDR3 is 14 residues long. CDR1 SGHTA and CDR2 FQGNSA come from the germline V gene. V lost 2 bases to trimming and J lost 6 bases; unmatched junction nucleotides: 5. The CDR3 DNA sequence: TGTGCCAGCAGCTTACGACTAGCTGGGGATACGCAGTATTTT. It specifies CASSLRLAGDTQYF.

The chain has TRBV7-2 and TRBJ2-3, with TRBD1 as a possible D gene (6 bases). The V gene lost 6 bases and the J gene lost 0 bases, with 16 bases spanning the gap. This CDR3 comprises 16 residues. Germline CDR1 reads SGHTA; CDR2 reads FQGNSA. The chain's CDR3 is CASRPGRGQSTDTQYF. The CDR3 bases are TGTGCCAGCAGACCTGGACGGGGACAAAGCACAGATACGCAGTATTTT.

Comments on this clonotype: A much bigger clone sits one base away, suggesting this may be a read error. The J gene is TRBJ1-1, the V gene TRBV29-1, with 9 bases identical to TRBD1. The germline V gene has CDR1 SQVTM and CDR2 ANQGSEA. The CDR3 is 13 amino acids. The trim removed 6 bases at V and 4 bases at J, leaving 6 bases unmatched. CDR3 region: CSVDRDRVTEAFF. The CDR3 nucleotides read TGCAGCGTCGACCGGGACAGGGTCACTGAAGCTTTCTTT.

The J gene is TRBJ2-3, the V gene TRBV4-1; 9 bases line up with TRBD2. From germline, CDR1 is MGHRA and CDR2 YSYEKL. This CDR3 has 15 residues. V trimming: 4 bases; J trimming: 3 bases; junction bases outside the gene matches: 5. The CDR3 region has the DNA TGCGCCAGCAGCCTCCTTAGCGGGGGAACAGATACGCAGTATTTT. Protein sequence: CASSLLSGGTDTQYF.

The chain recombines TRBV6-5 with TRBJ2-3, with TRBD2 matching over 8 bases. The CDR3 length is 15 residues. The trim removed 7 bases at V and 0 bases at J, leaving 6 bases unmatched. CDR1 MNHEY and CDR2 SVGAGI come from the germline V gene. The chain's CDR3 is CASNRGGTSTDTQYF. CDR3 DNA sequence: TGTGCCAGCAATCGGGGGGGGACTAGCACAGATACGCAGTATTTT.